This T cell receptor beta chain emerged from a study of blood T cells in healthy people across ages. Germline V lookup: CDR1 MGHRA, CDR2 YSYEKL. This CDR3 spans 17 amino acids. Trimming at V came to 1 base and at J to 4 bases, leaving 9 bases not matched to a gene. Caucasian individuals from Russia who were healthy and aged roughly 6 to 95 acted as donors. Study-wide results and caveats: Donor CMV status, an unknown factor, possibly confounded changes in expanded clonotypes. Across the age range, TCR beta diversity per million T cells fell in a roughly linear way.

Combining a sample-barcoded 5' primer with a J-beta primer mix, a second PCR ran for roughly 6 to 12 cycles. Every sample gave at least 2.5 million paired-end reads containing CDR3. TCRdb used MiXCR to reprocess the 5' RACE reads, holding one entry per CDR3 protein. The sample shows hundreds of thousands of distinct CDR3 sequences, 25% to 35% of them seen only once. For this clonotype: What it binds is unknown.

The sequenced sample consisted of blood. This clonotype originated in an elderly woman in good health. V and J are TRBV4-1 and TRBJ2-2, with 7 positions matching TRBD2. DNA for the CDR3: TGCGCCAGCAGCCAAGGGGAGGGGAAGGGAAGCACCGGGGAGCTGTTTTTT. It yields the protein CASSQGEGKGSTGELFF.